Below are 13 T cell receptor beta chains sequenced from a single sample in a study of regulatory T cells in long-lasting Graves disease (dated by TCRdb to the early 2020s). The time point label on this specimen signifies: newly diagnosed GD, antithyroid drugs for less than 3 months. For both TCR sequencing and RNA sequencing, RNA was extracted from PBMCs using TRIzol. Library preparation was by multiplex PCR. Sequencing instrument: Illumina HiSeq 4000. To build TCR beta libraries, CDR3 regions were amplified by Arm-PCR using iRepertoire HTBI primers. TCRdb ran its own pipeline on the public reads, namely fastp trimming at Q25 and MiXCR clone calling, and kept in-frame beta chains. Each entry is one CDR3 protein sequence, shown with its most common DNA and genes. The sample table shows about 610,000 distinct CDR3 sequences, and 16% are seen once. About 12% of the sample is taken by the ten largest.

This sample was also put to use in a study of T cells in Graves' hyperthyroidism and ophthalmopathy.

Sequencing used peripheral blood mononuclear cells (PBMCs), obtained at new diagnosis, from a patient treated with antithyroid drugs. The origin of the receptors is a man aged 18 to 29 with Graves disease. Donor details come from another sample of the same person, matched by shared clones.

This chain links TRBV20-1 with TRBJ2-1, with 16 nucleotides matching TRBD2. CDR3 length: 19 residues. The ends lost 0 bases at V and 4 bases at J; junction bases unmatched: 9. Looked up from germline, CDR1 is DFQATT and CDR2 is SNEGSKA (reference sequence). The CDR3 DNA follows: TGCAGTGCTAGAGACGCCGGGGGACTAGCGGGAGGGCTTTACAATGAGCAGTTCTTC. This translates into CSARDAGGLAGGLYNEQFF.

At least ten counts were recorded for this clonotype. Here the CDR3 reads CAWRAQGAYEQYF. The CDR3, as DNA: TGTGCCTGGAGAGCACAGGGCGCGTACGAGCAGTACTTC. This chain joins TRBV30 and TRBJ2-7; D might be TRBD1 (6 bases). Trimming stripped 3 bases from V and 4 bases from J, with 13 bases between. The germline gives CDR1 GTSNPN, CDR2 SVGIG (reference sequence). CDR3 length: 13 residues.

This clonotype was detected many times. The J gene is TRBJ1-6, the V gene TRBV27; 10 nucleotides line up with TRBD1. Per germline, CDR1 MNHEY and CDR2 SMNVEV (reference sequence). Trimming at V came to 6 bases and at J to 10 bases, leaving 12 bases not matched to a gene. This CDR3 is built from 16 residues. CDR3 sequence: CASRPSAGTGVSPLHF. The CDR3 DNA reads as TGTGCCAGCAGACCGAGCGCCGGGACAGGGGTATCACCCCTCCACTTT.

This clonotype was detected only a few times. J is TRBJ2-7 and V is TRBV7-6, with D maybe TRBD2 (6 bases). Trimming took off 8 bases at V and 6 bases at J, with 14 bases between the two ends. This CDR3 contains 12 residues. The V gene's germline CDR1 is SGHVS and CDR2 FNYEAQ. The CDR3 DNA reads TGTGCCAGCGGGCGGGACCGAGGCGAGCAGTACTTC. Translating gives CASGRDRGEQYF.

The chain links TRBV7-9 to TRBJ2-2; 7 bases are shared with TRBD2. The CDR3 runs to 16 residues. V lost 0 bases and J lost 0; bases outside the gene matches: 1. Germline CDR1 SEHNR, CDR2 FQNEAQ (reference sequence). In DNA, the CDR3 is TGTGCCAGCAGCTTAGCTAGCGGGCCGAACACCGGGGAGCTGTTTTTT. Translated: CASSLASGPNTGELFF.

V gene TRBV5-1 combines with J gene TRBJ1-5, with 8 nucleotides matching TRBD1. V shed 1 base, J shed 3 bases, and the junction held 3 bases outside the gene matches. The CDR3 length is 15 residues. CDR1 SGHRS and CDR2 YFSETQ come from the germline V gene. CDR3 loop: CASSLQGADNQPQHF. The CDR3 bases are TGCGCCAGCAGCTTGCAGGGGGCCGACAATCAGCCCCAGCATTTT.

Ten or more counts support this clonotype. The rearrangement joins TRBV7-9 to TRBJ2-5; 8 bases line up with TRBD1. The CDR3 runs to 14 residues. In germline, CDR1 is SEHNR, CDR2 FQNEAQ (reference sequence). The junction had 5 bases not matched to a gene; V was cut back by 3 bases and J by 5 bases. The CDR3 DNA reads as TGTGCCAGCAGCTTGGACAGGGTGGAGGAGACCCAGTACTTC. This gives the protein CASSLDRVEETQYF.

The V call is TRBV29-1, the J call TRBJ2-1; the match to TRBD1 covers 11 bases. The J call may be mistaken, given a closer DNA end match to TRBJ2-5. CDR3 length: 13 residues. Per germline, CDR1 SQVTM and CDR2 ANQGSEA. This CDR3 is CSDRTGGRETQYF. The CDR3 DNA reads as TGCAGCGACCGGACAGGGGGCAGGGAGACCCAGTACTTC.

This clonotype was observed at least ten times. The J gene is TRBJ2-1, the V gene TRBV7-3; 11 bases align to TRBD1. This CDR3 region has 16 residues. Germline V gene sequence: CDR1 SGHTA, CDR2 FQGTGA. V lost 0 bases and J lost 10; bases outside the gene matches: 8. The chain's CDR3 is CASSLTWTGGLGEQFF. CDR3 nucleotide sequence: TGTGCCAGCAGCTTAACGTGGACAGGGGGCTTGGGCGAGCAGTTCTTC.

This clonotype has just a few counts. This chain links TRBV12-3 or TRBV12-4 with TRBJ2-5, with D maybe TRBD2 (5 bases). The V end lost 4 bases, the J end lost 4 bases, and 13 bases lay between the germline ends. CDR3 length equals 14 residues. The CDR3 here is CASSSHTRVETQYF. The CDR3 DNA reads as TGTGCCAGCAGTTCCCACACGCGGGTAGAGACCCAGTACTTC.

This clonotype was seen a handful of times. The chain uses TRBV20-1 and TRBJ2-1, with D perhaps given as TRBD1 or TRBD2 (5 bases each). The CDR3 consists of 14 residues. With 0 bases removed from V and 9 bases from J, the gap between germline ends came to 15 bases. Germline values: CDR1 DFQATT, CDR2 SNEGSKA (reference sequence). The CDR3 loop reads CSAREGPPGGEQFF. The CDR3 nucleotides read TGCAGTGCTAGAGAGGGACCGCCTGGAGGTGAGCAGTTCTTC.

With respect to this clonotype: One base away lies a much larger clone, so this may be a sequencing read error. The CDR3, as DNA: TGCGCCAGCAGCGGACAAGCTGAAGCTTTCTTT. This gives the protein CASSGQAEAFF. The chain employs TRBV5-1 and TRBJ1-1, with D possibly being TRBD1 (5 bases). The germline CDR1 and CDR2 sequences are SGHRS and YFSETQ. The CDR3 sequence is 11 residues long. The V and J ends lost 4 bases and 6 bases respectively, with 7 bases between them.

This clonotype was recorded at least ten times. The gene calls are TRBV9 and TRBJ2-7; D ambiguous. V lost 0 bases and J lost 0, with 10 bases in between. Germline CDR1 and CDR2: SGDLS and YYNGEE. The CDR3 contains 15 residues. CDR3 sequence (DNA): TGTGCCAGCAGCGTAGGTGGAACTGGCTCCTACGAGCAGTACTTC. It translates to CASSVGGTGSYEQYF.